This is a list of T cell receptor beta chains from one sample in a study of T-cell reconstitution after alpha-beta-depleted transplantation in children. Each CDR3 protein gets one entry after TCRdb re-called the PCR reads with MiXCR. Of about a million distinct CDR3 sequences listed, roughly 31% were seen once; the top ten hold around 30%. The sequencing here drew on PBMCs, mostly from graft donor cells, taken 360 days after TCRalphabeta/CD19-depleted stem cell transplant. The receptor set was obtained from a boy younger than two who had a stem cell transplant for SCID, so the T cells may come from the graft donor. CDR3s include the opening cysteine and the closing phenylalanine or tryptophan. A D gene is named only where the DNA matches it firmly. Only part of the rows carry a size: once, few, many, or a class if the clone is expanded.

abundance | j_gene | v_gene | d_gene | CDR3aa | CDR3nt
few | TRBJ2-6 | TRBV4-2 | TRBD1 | CASSDRGSGANVLTF | TGTGCCAGCAGTGACAGGGGATCTGGGGCCAACGTCCTGACTTTC
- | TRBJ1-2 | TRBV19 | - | CASMPGRTENRDGYTF | TGTGCCAGTATGCCAGGAAGGACCGAGAATCGTGATGGCTACACCTTC
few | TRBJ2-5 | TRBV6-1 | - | CASSSRTGGPQETQYF | TGTGCCAGCAGCTCCCGAACCGGGGGTCCCCAAGAGACCCAGTACTTC
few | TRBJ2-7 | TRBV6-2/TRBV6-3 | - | CASSYSGTDYTYEQYF | TGTGCCAGCAGTTACAGTGGGACGGACTATACCTACGAGCAGTACTTC
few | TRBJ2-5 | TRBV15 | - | CATSRDLAGPGETQYF | TGTGCCACCAGCAGAGATCTGGCAGGCCCAGGGGAGACCCAGTACTTC
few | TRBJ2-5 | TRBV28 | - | CAAGRAETQYF | TGTGCCGCCGGCAGGGCGGAGACCCAGTACTTC
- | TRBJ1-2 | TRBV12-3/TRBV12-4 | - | CASSFVRGGYTF | TGTGCCAGCAGTTTCGTCAGGGGTGGCTACACCTTC
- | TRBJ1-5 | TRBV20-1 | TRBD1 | CSASIPGQGDISNQPQHF | TGCAGTGCTAGTATACCGGGACAGGGAGATATTAGCAATCAGCCCCAGCATTTT
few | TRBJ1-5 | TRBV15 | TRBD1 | CATRGQGRGNQPQHF | TGTGCCACCAGGGGACAGGGAAGGGGCAATCAGCCCCAGCATTTT
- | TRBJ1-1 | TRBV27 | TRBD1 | CASSPHRGEAFF | TGTGCCAGCAGTCCTCACAGGGGGGAAGCTTTCTTT
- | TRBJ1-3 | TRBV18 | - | CASSQLHDSGNTIYF | TGTGCCAGCTCCCAGCTTCACGACTCTGGAAACACCATATATTTT
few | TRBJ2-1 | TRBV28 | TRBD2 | CASSPPGGGSNEQFF | TGTGCCAGCAGTCCGCCCGGCGGGGGTTCCAATGAGCAGTTCTTC
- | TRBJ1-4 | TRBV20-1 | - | CSAFATIHGPSNEKLFF | TGCAGTGCTTTCGCTACCATCCACGGGCCGTCTAATGAAAAACTGTTTTTT
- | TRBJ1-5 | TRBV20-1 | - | CSARDMRSNQPQHF | TGCAGTGCTAGAGATATGCGGAGCAATCAGCCCCAGCATTTT
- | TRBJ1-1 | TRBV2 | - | CASSDLYTEAFF | TGTGCCAGCAGCGACTTGTACACTGAAGCTTTCTTT
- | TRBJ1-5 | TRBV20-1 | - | CSANGPAQPQHF | TGCAGTGCCAACGGACCCGCTCAGCCCCAGCATTTT
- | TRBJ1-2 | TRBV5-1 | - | CASSPDRSFLGGYTF | TGCGCCAGCAGCCCGGACAGATCATTCCTCGGTGGCTACACCTTC
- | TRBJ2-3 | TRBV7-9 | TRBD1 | CASSPPWTGSVDTQYF | TGTGCCAGCAGCCCACCCTGGACAGGTTCGGTGGATACGCAGTATTTT
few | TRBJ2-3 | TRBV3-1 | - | CASSQDLALGKQYF | TGTGCCAGCAGCCAAGATCTGGCGTTGGGTAAGCAGTATTTT
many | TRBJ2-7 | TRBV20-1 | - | CSASTGSYEQYF | TGCAGTGCAAGTACAGGATCCTACGAGCAGTACTTC
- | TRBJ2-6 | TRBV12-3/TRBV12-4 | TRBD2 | CASEVARGAGANVLTF | TGTGCCAGCGAAGTCGCGCGGGGGGCTGGGGCCAACGTCCTGACTTTC
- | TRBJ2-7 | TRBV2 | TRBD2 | CASSRTSGGAIAYEQYF | TGTGCCAGCAGTAGGACTAGCGGGGGGGCGATTGCCTACGAGCAGTACTTC
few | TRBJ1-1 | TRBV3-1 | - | CASSQEGPANTEAFF | TGTGCCAGCAGCCAAGAGGGGCCAGCGAACACTGAAGCTTTCTTT
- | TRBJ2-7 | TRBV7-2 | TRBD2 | CASSPRTSGVTTYEQYF | TGTGCCAGCAGCCCCCGGACTAGCGGGGTTACCACCTACGAGCAGTACTTC
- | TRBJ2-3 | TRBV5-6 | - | CASSLGDLTDTQYF | TGTGCCAGCAGCTTGGGGGACCTCACAGATACGCAGTATTTT
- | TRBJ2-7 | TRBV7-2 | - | CATSTMAGFYEQYF | TGTGCCACCAGCACAATGGCGGGATTCTACGAGCAGTACTTC
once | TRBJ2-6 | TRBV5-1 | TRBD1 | CASSFRDRGASGANVLTF | TGCGCCAGCAGCTTCCGGGACAGGGGTGCAAGTGGGGCCAACGTCCTGACTTTC
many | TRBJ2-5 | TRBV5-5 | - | CASSLAAGQETQYF | TGTGCCAGCAGCTTGGCCGCGGGCCAAGAGACCCAGTACTTC
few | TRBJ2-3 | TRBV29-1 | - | CSVEDPKIAAGPLDTQYF | TGCAGCGTTGAAGATCCCAAGATCGCTGCGGGCCCTTTGGATACGCAGTATTTT
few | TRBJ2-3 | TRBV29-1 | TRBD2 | CSVVTPTSGGLYTDTQYF | TGCAGCGTTGTAACACCTACTAGCGGGGGCCTTTACACAGATACGCAGTATTTT
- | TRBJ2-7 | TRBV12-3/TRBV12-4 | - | CASSLSPFSYEQYF | TGTGCCAGCAGTTTAAGTCCTTTCTCCTACGAGCAGTACTTC
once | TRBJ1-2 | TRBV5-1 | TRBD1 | CASRSGTGNAYGYTF | TGCGCCAGCAGGTCCGGGACAGGGAACGCCTATGGCTACACCTTC
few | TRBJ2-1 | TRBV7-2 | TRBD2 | CASSFLGTRDNEQFF | TGTGCCAGCAGCTTTTTAGGGACTAGAGACAATGAGCAGTTCTTC
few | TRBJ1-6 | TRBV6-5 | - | CASSYSDPGARNSPLHF | TGTGCCAGCAGTTACTCCGACCCGGGGGCTCGTAATTCACCCCTCCACTTT
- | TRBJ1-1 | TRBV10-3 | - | CAISDGDTEAFF | TGTGCCATCAGTGACGGTGACACTGAAGCTTTCTTT
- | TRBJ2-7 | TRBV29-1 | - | CSVELGGPSYEQYF | TGCAGCGTCGAGTTGGGGGGGCCTAGCTACGAGCAGTACTTC
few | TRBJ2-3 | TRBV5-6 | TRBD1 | CASSPTTGRGTDTQYF | TGTGCCAGCAGCCCAACGACAGGGCGCGGCACAGATACGCAGTATTTT
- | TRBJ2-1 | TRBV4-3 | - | CASSQAPGSYNEQFF | TGCGCCAGCAGCCAAGCGCCAGGATCCTACAATGAGCAGTTCTTC
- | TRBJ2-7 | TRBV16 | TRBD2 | CASSQSGGKTYEQYF | TGTGCCAGCAGCCAATCCGGGGGGAAAACCTACGAGCAGTACTTC
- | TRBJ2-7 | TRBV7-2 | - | CASSLGSSNYEQYF | TGTGCCAGCAGCTTGGGGTCCAGTAACTACGAGCAGTACTTC
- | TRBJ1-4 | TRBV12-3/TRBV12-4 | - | CASGVTAGRGAEKLFF | TGTGCCAGCGGAGTCACGGCCGGCCGAGGGGCTGAAAAACTGTTTTTT
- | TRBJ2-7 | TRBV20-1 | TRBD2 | CSARWTSGSSYEQYF | TGCAGTGCTAGGTGGACTAGCGGGAGCTCCTACGAGCAGTACTTC
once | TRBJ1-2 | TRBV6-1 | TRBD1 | CASSRDRVNGYTF | TGTGCCAGCAGTCGCGACAGGGTAAATGGCTACACCTTC
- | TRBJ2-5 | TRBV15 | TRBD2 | CATSRFSGGLQETQYF | TGTGCCACCAGCAGGTTTAGCGGGGGCCTCCAAGAGACCCAGTACTTC
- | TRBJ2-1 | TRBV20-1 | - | CSATVGHKQFF | TGCAGTGCTACCGTTGGGCATAAGCAGTTCTTC
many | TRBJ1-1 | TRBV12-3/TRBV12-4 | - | CASSLFRVNTEAFF | TGTGCCAGCAGTTTATTTAGGGTGAACACTGAAGCTTTCTTT
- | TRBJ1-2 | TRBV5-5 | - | CASSRPPGHYGYTF | TGTGCCAGCAGCCGCCCCCCGGGGCACTATGGCTACACCTTC
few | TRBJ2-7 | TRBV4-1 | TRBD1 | CASSQATQDRGNYEQYF | TGCGCCAGCAGCCAAGCGACACAGGACAGGGGGAACTACGAGCAGTACTTC
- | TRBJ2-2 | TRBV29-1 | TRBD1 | CSVQGAHAGELFF | TGCAGCGTCCAGGGGGCCCACGCCGGGGAGCTGTTTTTT
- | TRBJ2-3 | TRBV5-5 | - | CASRLGPTDTDTQYF | TGTGCCAGCAGGTTGGGTCCGACCGACACAGATACGCAGTATTTT
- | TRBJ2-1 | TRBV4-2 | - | CASSLSGTQYNEQFF | TGTGCCAGCAGCCTATCCGGGACGCAGTACAATGAGCAGTTCTTC
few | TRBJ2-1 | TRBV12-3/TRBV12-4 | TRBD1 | CASSWTGGSYNEQFF | TGTGCCAGCAGTTGGACAGGGGGCTCCTACAATGAGCAGTTCTTC
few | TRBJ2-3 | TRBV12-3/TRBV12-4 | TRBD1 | CASSPNLTGGSTDTQYF | TGTGCCAGCAGTCCCAACTTAACAGGGGGATCCACAGATACGCAGTATTTT
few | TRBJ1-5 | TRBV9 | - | CASSVGGLNQPQHF | TGTGCCAGCAGCGTAGGAGGGTTAAATCAGCCCCAGCATTTT
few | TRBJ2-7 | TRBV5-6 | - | CASSLGPTEGEYF | TGTGCCAGCAGCTTGGGTCCCACAGAAGGGGAGTACTTC
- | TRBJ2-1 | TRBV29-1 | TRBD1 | CSVDGGGQGRNEQFF | TGCAGCGTTGATGGAGGCGGACAGGGAAGGAATGAGCAGTTCTTC